Listed below are T cell receptor beta chains from one sample, sequenced in a study of chemoradiotherapy in HPV16-positive cancers. Produced via immunoSEQ multiplex PCR; TCRdb's table is partial and in-frame only. In the table there are 9,500 to 15,000 clones, about 70% of which are singletons. Specimen collection occurred from a patient who underwent chemoradiotherapy. These receptors were taken from a human donor with HPV-associated anogenital cancer. Both conserved end residues are part of each CDR3. D genes are given only for firm matches. The size entry is marked missing in some rows and otherwise reads once, few, many or a size class.

j_call d_call v_call clone_size cdr3_nt cdr3_aa
TRBJ1-3 NA TRBV7-2 NA TGTGCCAGCAGCCCCACGTTTGGCTCTGGAAACACCATATATTTT CASSPTFGSGNTIYF
TRBJ1-2 NA TRBV19 NA TGTGCCAGTAGTATCCTCGGGGAGGCGCGCGGCTACACCTTC CASSILGEARGYTF
TRBJ2-7 NA TRBV6-5 NA TGTGCCAGCAGTTCCCGACCGGAGGGATCCTACGAGCAGTACTTC CASSSRPEGSYEQYF
TRBJ1-6 NA TRBV14 few TGTGCCAGCAGCCAAAGACAGAGCTCACCCCTCCACTTT CASSQRQSSPLHF
TRBJ1-4 NA TRBV19 NA TGTGCCAGTTCGAGACTTAATGAAAAACTGTTTTTT CASSRLNEKLFF
TRBJ1-1 NA TRBV7-2 NA TGTGCCACCTCCTCGGGGGCGAACACTGAAGCTTTCTTT CATSSGANTEAFF
TRBJ2-5 TRBD1 TRBV5-1 once TGCGCCAGCAGCACGGGACAGGGGGCGCAAGGCGCCCAAGAGACCCAGTACTTC CASSTGQGAQGAQETQYF
TRBJ2-1 NA TRBV11-3 few TGTGCCAGCAGCCCTGGGGGTTCGCCTCATGAGCAGTTCTTC CASSPGGSPHEQFF
TRBJ2-2 NA TRBV7-9 NA TGTGCCAGCAGTTCCCCGACAGGGAACACCGGGGAGCTGTTTTTT CASSSPTGNTGELFF
TRBJ1-1 NA TRBV10-3 NA TGTGCCATCAGTACAGGCGTGAACACTGAAGCTTTCTTT CAISTGVNTEAFF
TRBJ2-2 TRBD1 TRBV5-1 NA TGCGCCAGCAGCTGGGGACAGGGGGCGAACACCGGGGAGCTGTTTTTT CASSWGQGANTGELFF
TRBJ2-3 TRBD2 TRBV5-5 NA TGTGCCAGCAGCCGGCAGGGAGGGGCAGATACGCAGTATTTT CASSRQGGADTQYF
TRBJ2-2 TRBD2 TRBV28 NA TGTGCCAGCAGACTAGCGATCCTCACCGGGGAGCTGTTTTTT CASRLAILTGELFF
TRBJ2-5 TRBD2 TRBV5-5 NA TGTGCCAGCAGCCCGAGGGGGACTAGCGGGGCCATGGTGGAGACCCAGTACTTC CASSPRGTSGAMVETQYF
TRBJ1-2 TRBD1 TRBV15 few TGTGCCACCAGCAGAGAGACCGGGACAGGGCTTGGCTACACCTTC CATSRETGTGLGYTF
TRBJ1-3 NA TRBV5-6 NA TGTGCCAGCAGCTTTATACAGGGTCTCTCTGGAAACACCATATATTTT CASSFIQGLSGNTIYF